In this sample, the clone carrying this T cell receptor beta chain turned up many times. What it binds is not known. V shed 5 bases and J 2 bases; nucleotides not matched to a gene: 4. The CDR3 has 15 residues. CDR1 SNHLY and CDR2 FYNNEI come from the germline V gene. Amplification of TCR beta CDR3 regions used RNA as the template. During a first-round RT-PCR of the TCR CDR3, the HTBI primer set was used. TCRdb processed the multiplex PCR reads anew with MiXCR; each CDR3 protein has one entry. The sample consists of roughly 350,000 distinct CDR3 sequences, about an eighth of them appearing once. This entry comes from a study of T cells in Graves' hyperthyroidism and ophthalmopathy. General study points: A median about 7 months before onset, the model predicted ophthalmopathy. Ophthalmopathy stood apart from stable hyperthyroidism in a 13 V-J model.

Exclusions: uncontrolled infection, other autoimmune disease, pregnancy, lactation. Diagnostic assessment was based on clinical symptoms, serum thyroxine and TRAb, thyroid ultrasound and orbital computed tomography. The sequence came from a woman in her thirties or forties with Graves' ophthalmopathy. Sequencing was done on a sample of blood. The J gene is TRBJ1-5, the V gene TRBV2; 9 bases line up with TRBD1. The CDR3 loop is CASSRQGGGNQPQHF. The DNA of the CDR3 is TGTGCCAGCAGTCGACAGGGGGGCGGCAATCAGCCCCAGCATTTT.